The entry below describes one T cell receptor beta chain. Germline V lookup: CDR1 SGHTA, CDR2 FQGNSA. V lost 1 base and J 3 bases, leaving 11 bases between the germline ends. This CDR3 has 15 residues. Patients were aged 18 to 65, had disease duration under 2 months, and had newly diagnosed hyperthyroidism. Clinical symptoms, serum thyroxine and TRAb, thyroid ultrasound and orbital computed tomography were used for the diagnoses. TCR beta CDR3 regions were amplified from RNA. The HTBI set primed first-round TCR CDR3 RT-PCR. TCRdb re-derived calls from the multiplex PCR reads in MiXCR, one entry per CDR3 protein. The sample yields 500,000 to 700,000 distinct CDR3 sequences, over 15% seen once. The data were obtained in a study of T cells in Graves' hyperthyroidism and ophthalmopathy.

The sequenced sample was blood. The chain has TRBV7-2 and TRBJ2-3; D gene uncertain. This receptor was obtained from a woman aged 18-35 years with Graves' hyperthyroidism. The CDR3 DNA sequence: TGTGCCAGCAGCTTAGGACCCACCGGGACAGATACGCAGTATTTT. Protein sequence: CASSLGPTGTDTQYF.